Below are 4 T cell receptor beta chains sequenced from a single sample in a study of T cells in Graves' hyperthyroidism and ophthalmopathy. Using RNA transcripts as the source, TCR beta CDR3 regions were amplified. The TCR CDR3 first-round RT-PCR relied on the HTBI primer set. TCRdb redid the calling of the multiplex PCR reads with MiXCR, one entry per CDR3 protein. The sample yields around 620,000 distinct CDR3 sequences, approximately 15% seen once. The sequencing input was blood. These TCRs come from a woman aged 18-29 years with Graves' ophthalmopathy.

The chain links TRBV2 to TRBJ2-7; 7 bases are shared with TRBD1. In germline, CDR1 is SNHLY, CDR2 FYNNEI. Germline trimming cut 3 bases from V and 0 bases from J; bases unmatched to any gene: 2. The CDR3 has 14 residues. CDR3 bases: TGTGCCAGCAGTGATCCAGGGGGCTCCTACGAGCAGTACTTC. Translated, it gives CASSDPGGSYEQYF.

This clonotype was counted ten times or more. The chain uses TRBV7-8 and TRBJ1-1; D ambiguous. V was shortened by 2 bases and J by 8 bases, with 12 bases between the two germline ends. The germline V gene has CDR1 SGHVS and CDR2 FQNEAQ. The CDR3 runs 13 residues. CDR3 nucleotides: TGTGCCAGCAGCTTATTAGGGAGCCTAGAAGCTTTCTTT. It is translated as CASSLLGSLEAFF.

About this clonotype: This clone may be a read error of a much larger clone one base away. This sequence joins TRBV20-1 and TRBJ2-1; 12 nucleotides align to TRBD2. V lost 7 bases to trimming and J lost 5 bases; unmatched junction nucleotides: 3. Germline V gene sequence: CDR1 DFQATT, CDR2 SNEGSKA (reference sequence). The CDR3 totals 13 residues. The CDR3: CSVGLAGNNEQFF. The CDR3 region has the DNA TGCAGTGTAGGACTAGCGGGGAACAATGAGCAGTTCTTC.

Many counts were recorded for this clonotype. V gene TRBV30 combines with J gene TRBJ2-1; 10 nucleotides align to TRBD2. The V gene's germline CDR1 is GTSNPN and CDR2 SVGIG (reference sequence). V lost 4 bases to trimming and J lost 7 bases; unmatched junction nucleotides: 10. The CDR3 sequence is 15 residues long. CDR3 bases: TGTGCCTGGATGGAGCTAGCGGGAGATCGGAATGAGCAGTTCTTC. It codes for CAWMELAGDRNEQFF.